What follows is one T cell receptor (beta chain) and its context. The antigen remains undetermined. V was pared by 1 base and J by 2 bases, with 6 bases between. Looked up from germline, CDR1 is SGHRS and CDR2 is YFSETQ. The CDR3 covers 13 residues. This sample stems from a study of persistence of HIV-infected CD4 T cells. This was the immunoSEQ version 4 assay in survey mode. The repertoire was sequenced with immunoSEQ multiplex PCR; TCRdb's copy has only in-frame clones and lacks some. Of about 20,000 clones in the sample, 65% were seen once. An overlapping HIV-1 Gag peptide pool stimulated these cells at about 0.91 ug/peptide/mL. Sorting selected CD4+ T cells upregulating both CD40 ligand and CD69. CD4+ T cell counts exceeded 400 cells/uL; CMV serology was positive. Stimulated PBMCs had first been depleted of CD8+ T cells.

Sequencing was performed on CD4+ T cells sorted from PBMCs after approximately 20-hour stimulation, taken from a patient who received antiretroviral therapy. The rearrangement uses TRBV5-1 and TRBJ2-5; D remains ambiguous. The sequence was obtained from an adult woman with HIV who was CMV-seropositive. The CDR3, as DNA: TGCGCCAGCAGCTTGACTGAGCAAGAGACCCAGTACTTC. It encodes CASSLTEQETQYF.